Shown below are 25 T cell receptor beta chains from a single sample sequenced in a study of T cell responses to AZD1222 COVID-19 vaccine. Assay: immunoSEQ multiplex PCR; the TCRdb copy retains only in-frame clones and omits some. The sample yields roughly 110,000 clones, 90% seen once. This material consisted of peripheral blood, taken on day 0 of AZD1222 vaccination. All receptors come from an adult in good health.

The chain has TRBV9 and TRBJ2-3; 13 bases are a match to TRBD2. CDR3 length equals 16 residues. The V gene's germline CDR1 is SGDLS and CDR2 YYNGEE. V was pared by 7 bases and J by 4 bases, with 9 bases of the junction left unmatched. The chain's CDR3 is CASGSGTSGTADTQYF. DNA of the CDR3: TGTGCCAGCGGCTCCGGGACTAGCGGGACCGCAGATACGCAGTATTTT. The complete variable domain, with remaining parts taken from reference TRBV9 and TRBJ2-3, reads DSGVTQTPKHLITATGQRVTLRCSPRSGDLSVYWYQQSLDQGLQFLIQYYNGEERAKGNILERFSAQQFPDLHSELNLSSLELGDSALYFCASGSGTSGTADTQYFGPGTRLTVL.

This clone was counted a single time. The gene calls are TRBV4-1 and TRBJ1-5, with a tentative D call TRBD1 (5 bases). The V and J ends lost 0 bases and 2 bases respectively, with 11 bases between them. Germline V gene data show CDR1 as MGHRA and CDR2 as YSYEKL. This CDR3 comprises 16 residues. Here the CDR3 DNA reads TGCGCCAGCAGCCAAGATGGGACGGCCCGCAATCAGCCCCAGCATTTT. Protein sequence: CASSQDGTARNQPQHF.

As DNA, the CDR3 is TGTGCCAGCAGCTCGGGACAGGGAAGAGATACGCAGTATTTT. This sequence encodes CASSSGQGRDTQYF. The chain joins TRBV11-3 to TRBJ2-3, with 9 positions matching TRBD1. The CDR3 runs 14 residues. From germline, CDR1 is SGHNT and CDR2 YENEEA. Trimming cost V 4 bases and J 5 bases; bases outside gene matches: 4. The full variable domain, completed using reference TRBV11-3 and TRBJ2-3, is EAGVVQSPRYKIIEKKQPVAFWCNPISGHNTLYWYLQNLGQGPELLIRYENEEAVDDSQLPKDRFSAERLKGVDSTLKIQPAELGDSAVYLCASSSGQGRDTQYFGPGTRLTVL.

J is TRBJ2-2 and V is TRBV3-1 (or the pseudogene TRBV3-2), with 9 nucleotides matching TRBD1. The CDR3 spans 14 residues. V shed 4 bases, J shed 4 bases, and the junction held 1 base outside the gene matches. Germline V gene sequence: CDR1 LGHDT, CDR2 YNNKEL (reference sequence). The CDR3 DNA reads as TGTGCCAGCAGCCCGACAGGGGGCACCGGGGAGCTGTTTTTT. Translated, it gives CASSPTGGTGELFF.

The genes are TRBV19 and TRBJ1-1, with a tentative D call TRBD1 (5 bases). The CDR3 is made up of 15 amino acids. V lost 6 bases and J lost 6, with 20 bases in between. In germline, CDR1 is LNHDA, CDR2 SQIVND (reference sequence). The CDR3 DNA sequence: TGTGCCAGTAGCCCATTGGACCCCGGACAAGCTGAAGCTTTCTTT. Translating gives CASSPLDPGQAEAFF.

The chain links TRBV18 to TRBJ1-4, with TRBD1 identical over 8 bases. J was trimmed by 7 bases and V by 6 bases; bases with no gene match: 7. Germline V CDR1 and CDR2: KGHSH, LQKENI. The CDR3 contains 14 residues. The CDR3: CASSLQGEREKLFF. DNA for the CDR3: TGTGCCAGCTCCCTACAGGGGGAACGTGAAAAACTGTTTTTT.

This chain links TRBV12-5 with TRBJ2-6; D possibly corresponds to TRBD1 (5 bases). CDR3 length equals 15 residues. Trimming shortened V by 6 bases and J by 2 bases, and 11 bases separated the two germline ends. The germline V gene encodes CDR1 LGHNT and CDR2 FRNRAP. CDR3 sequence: CASGESGTGANVLTF. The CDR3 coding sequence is TGTGCTAGTGGGGAATCAGGGACTGGGGCCAACGTCCTGACTTTC.

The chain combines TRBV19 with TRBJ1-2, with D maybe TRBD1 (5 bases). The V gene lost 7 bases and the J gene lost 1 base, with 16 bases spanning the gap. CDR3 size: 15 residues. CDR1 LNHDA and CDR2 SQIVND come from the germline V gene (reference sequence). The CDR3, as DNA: TGTGCCAGTACAATAGGGCCAGGGAGTAACTATGGCTACACCTTC. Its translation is CASTIGPGSNYGYTF.

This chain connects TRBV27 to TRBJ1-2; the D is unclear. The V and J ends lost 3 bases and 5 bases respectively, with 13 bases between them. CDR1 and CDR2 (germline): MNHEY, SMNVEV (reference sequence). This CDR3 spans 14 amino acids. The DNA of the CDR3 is TGTGCCAGCAGTTTGGCGAGGGAAGGATATGGCTACACCTTC. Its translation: CASSLAREGYGYTF.

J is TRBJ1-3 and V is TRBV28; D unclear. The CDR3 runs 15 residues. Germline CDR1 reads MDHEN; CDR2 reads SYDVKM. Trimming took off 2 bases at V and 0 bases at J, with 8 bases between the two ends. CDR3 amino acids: CASSLHLDSGNTIYF. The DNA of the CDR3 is TGTGCCAGCAGTTTACACTTAGACTCTGGAAACACCATATATTTT.

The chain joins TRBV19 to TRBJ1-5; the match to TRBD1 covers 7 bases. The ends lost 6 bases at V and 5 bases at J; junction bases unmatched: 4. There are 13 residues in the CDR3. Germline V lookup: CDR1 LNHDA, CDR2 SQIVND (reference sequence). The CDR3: CASSEGGYQPQHF. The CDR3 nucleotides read TGTGCCAGTAGCGAAGGGGGCTATCAGCCCCAGCATTTT.

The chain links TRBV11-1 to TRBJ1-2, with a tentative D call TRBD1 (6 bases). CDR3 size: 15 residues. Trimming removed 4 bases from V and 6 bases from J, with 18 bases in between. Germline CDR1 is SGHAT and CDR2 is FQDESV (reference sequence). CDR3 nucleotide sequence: TGTGCCAGCAGCTCCGGGACATTAATCCGTCATGGCTACACCTTC. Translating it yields CASSSGTLIRHGYTF.

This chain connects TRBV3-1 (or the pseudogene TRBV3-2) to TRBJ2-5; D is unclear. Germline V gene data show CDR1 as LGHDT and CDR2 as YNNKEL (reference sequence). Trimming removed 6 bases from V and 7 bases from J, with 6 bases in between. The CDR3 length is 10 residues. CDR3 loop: CASRSGTQYF. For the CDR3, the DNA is TGTGCCAGCAGGTCAGGGACCCAGTACTTC.

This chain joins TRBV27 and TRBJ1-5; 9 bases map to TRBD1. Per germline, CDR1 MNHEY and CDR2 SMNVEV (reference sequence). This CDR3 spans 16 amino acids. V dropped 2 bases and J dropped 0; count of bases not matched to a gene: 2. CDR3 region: CASSLGTGSSNQPQHF. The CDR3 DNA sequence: TGTGCCAGCAGTTTAGGGACAGGGAGTAGCAATCAGCCCCAGCATTTT.

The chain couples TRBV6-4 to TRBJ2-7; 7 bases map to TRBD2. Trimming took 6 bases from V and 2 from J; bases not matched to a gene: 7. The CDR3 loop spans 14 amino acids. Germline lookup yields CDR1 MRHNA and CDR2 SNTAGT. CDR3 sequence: CASSPTSDAYEQYF. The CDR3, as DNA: TGTGCCAGCAGCCCCACTAGCGACGCCTACGAGCAGTACTTC.

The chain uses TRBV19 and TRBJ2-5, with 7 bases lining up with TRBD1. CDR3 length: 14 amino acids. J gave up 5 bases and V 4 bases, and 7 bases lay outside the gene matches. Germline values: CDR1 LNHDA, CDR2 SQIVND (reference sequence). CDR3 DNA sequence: TGTGCCAGTAGTAAGACAGGGAGTAAGGAGACCCAGTACTTC. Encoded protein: CASSKTGSKETQYF. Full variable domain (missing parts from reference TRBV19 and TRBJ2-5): DGGITQSPKYLFRKEGQNVTLSCEQNLNHDAMYWYRQDPGQGLRLIYYSQIVNDFQKGDIAEGYSVSREKKESFPLTVTSAQKNPTAFYLCASSKTGSKETQYFGPGTRLLVL.

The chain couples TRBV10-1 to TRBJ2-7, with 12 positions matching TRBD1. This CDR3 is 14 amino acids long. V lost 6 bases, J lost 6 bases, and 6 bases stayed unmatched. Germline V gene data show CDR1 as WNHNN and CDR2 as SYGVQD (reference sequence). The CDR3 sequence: CASRAGTGGGEQYF. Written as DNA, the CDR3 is TGCGCCAGCAGGGCCGGGACAGGGGGCGGCGAGCAGTACTTC.

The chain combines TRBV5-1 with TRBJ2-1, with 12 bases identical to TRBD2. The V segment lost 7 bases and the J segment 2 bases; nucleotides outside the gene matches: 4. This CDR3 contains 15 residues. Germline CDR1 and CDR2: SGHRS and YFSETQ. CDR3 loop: CASARTSGAYNEQFF. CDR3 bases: TGCGCCAGCGCTCGGACTAGCGGGGCCTACAATGAGCAGTTCTTC.

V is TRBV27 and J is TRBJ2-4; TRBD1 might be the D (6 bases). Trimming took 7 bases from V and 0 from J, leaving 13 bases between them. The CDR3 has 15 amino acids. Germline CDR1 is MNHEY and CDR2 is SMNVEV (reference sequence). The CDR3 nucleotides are TGTGCCAGCAAGGTGGACAGCTTAGCCAAAAACATTCAGTACTTC. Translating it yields CASKVDSLAKNIQYF.

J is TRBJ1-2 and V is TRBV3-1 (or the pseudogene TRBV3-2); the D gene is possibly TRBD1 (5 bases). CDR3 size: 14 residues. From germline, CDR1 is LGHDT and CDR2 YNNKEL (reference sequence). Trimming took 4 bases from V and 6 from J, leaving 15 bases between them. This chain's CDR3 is CASSPREAGNGYTF. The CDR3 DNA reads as TGTGCCAGCAGCCCCCGGGAGGCAGGGAATGGCTACACCTTC.

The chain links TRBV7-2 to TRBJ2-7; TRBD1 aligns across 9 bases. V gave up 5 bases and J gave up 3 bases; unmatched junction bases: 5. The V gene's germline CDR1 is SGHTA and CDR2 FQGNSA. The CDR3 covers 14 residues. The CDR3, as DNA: TGTGCCAGCAGCATCTGGACAGGGGACTACGAGCAGTACTTC. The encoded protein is CASSIWTGDYEQYF.

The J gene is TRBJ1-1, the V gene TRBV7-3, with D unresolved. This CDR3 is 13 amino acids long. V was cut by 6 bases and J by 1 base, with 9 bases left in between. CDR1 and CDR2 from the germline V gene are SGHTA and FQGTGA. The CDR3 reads CASRVGGNTEAFF. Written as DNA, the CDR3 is TGTGCCAGCAGGGTGGGAGGGAACACTGAAGCTTTCTTT.

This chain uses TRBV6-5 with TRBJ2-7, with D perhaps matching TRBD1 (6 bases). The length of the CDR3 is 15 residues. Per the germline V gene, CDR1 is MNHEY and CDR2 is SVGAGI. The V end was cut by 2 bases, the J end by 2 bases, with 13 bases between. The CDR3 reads CASSYQRTAAYEQYF. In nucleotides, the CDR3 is TGTGCCAGCAGTTACCAACGGACAGCCGCCTACGAGCAGTACTTC.

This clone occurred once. CDR3 loop: CASSLRGTFWRAYEQYF. DNA for the CDR3: TGTGCCAGCAGTTTAAGGGGGACCTTCTGGCGGGCCTACGAGCAGTACTTC. The chain has TRBV28 and TRBJ2-7; maybe TRBD1 (6 bases). The CDR3 consists of 17 residues. The germline CDR1 and CDR2 sequences are MDHEN and SYDVKM. V was pared by 2 bases and J by 2 bases, with 19 bases between.

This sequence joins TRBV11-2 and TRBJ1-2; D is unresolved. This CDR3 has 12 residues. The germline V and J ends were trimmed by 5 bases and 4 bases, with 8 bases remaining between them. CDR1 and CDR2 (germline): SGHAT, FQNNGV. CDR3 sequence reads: CASSPDTYGYTF. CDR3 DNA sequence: TGTGCCAGCAGCCCGGATACCTATGGCTACACCTTC.